Each of the 19 T cell receptor beta chains below was sequenced from the same sample in a study of tumor-infiltrating lymphocytes in primary liver carcinoma. Synthesis of TCR beta cDNA was carried out from 500 ng total RNA with a constant-region primer. Slightly modified ARM-PCR with three nested multiplex PCR rounds yielded TCR beta libraries. Use of TRBV1-TRBV30 forward primers with a C-beta reverse primer characterized the first two PCR rounds, which lasted about 10 cycles each. TCRdb reprocessed the multiplex PCR reads with MiXCR, giving one entry per CDR3 protein. The repertoire holds approximately 110,000 distinct CDR3 sequences, with 50% to 80% as singletons. RNA and DNA were co-extracted from about 19-30 mg of unsorted bulk tissue. Input material: liver tumor tissue from sampling region 3. The subset was: tumor region T3, left-lateral pole. The source of these receptors is a woman between 55 and 75 years old with primary liver carcinoma and hepatitis B virus infection.

Concerning this clonotype: The junction departs from germline at one end; a sequencing error may be responsible. V gene TRBV4-2 combines with J gene TRBJ2-1; D possibly matches TRBD1 or TRBD2 (5 bases each). The CDR3 totals 15 residues. Germline V CDR1 and CDR2: LGHNA, YNFKEQ. The CDR3 DNA follows: TGTGGCAGCAGCCAAGGGGAGACAGACTACAATGGGCAGTTCTTC. Translated: CGSSQGETDYNGQFF.

In regard to this clonotype: This CDR3 fails to terminate in the conserved phenylalanine or tryptophan, so it likely reflects a read error. It is unclear where the CDR3 begins or ends on the DNA, so no DNA is shown, and the CDR3 is as TCRdb lists it. This sequence joins TRBV5-1 and TRBJ2-2; TRBD1 reflects the table's D call only, with no check against the DNA. Ends included, the CDR3 has 16 residues. Per germline, CDR1 SGHRS and CDR2 YFSETQ. The CDR3 loop is CASSLGTGTHTGELLS.

This clonotype appeared many times. The chain joins TRBV12-3 or TRBV12-4 to TRBJ2-7, with 11 bases lining up with TRBD2. The CDR3 has 15 residues. Losses at the gene ends were 6 bases for V and 4 bases for J; bases not matched to a gene: 8. CDR3 in amino acids: CASSPSSGRWYEQYF. CDR3 bases: TGTGCCAGCAGCCCCTCTAGCGGGAGGTGGTACGAGCAGTACTTC.

This clonotype has ten or more counts. V gene TRBV28 combines with J gene TRBJ1-2; D possibly corresponds to TRBD1 (5 bases). CDR1 and CDR2 from the germline V gene are MDHEN and SYDVKM. CDR3 length equals 15 residues. V dropped 5 bases and J dropped 5 bases, with 18 bases sitting between them. CDR3 bases: TGTGCCAGCAGTCCGAGGACACCTCGGGGGTATGGCTACACCTTC. Protein product: CASSPRTPRGYGYTF.

This clonotype was recorded many times. For the CDR3, the DNA is TGTGCCAGCAGCGCCCCTGGAACAGGGGGCTTCTACAATGAGCAGTTCTTC. It is translated as CASSAPGTGGFYNEQFF. The V gene is TRBV7-9, the J gene TRBJ2-1; 9 bases line up with TRBD1. Trimming at V came to 5 bases and at J to 3 bases, leaving 11 bases not matched to a gene. The CDR3 contains 17 residues. Germline assignment: CDR1 SEHNR and CDR2 FQNEAQ (reference sequence).

This chain links TRBV11-3 with TRBJ2-2, with 11 positions matching TRBD2. This CDR3 has 15 residues. CDR1 is SGHNT, CDR2 YENEEA, per germline. The trim removed 7 bases at V and 5 bases at J, leaving 6 bases unmatched. The CDR3 bases are TGTGCCAGCACCTTGGGACTAGCGGTTACCGGGGAGCTGTTTTTT. This codes for CASTLGLAVTGELFF.

About this clonotype: Mismatch with germline at one junction end may stem from a read error. The gene calls are TRBV12-3 or TRBV12-4 and TRBJ2-7; D possibly corresponds to TRBD2 (6 bases). The CDR3 covers 15 residues. CDR3 nucleotide sequence: TGTGTCAGCGGGCCCAGTGGCAGTGAGGCCTACGAGCAGTACTTC. It translates to CVSGPSGSEAYEQYF.

The rearrangement joins TRBV2 to TRBJ1-1; D perhaps matches TRBD1 (5 bases). This CDR3 has 12 residues. Trimming left V 7 bases short and J 8 bases short, with 14 bases between. Germline-derived CDR1 and CDR2 are SNHLY and FYNNEI. CDR3 protein: CASTRDGIEAFF. The CDR3 DNA sequence: TGTGCCAGCACGCGGGACGGCATCGAAGCTTTCTTT.

This clonotype occurred a few times. This may stem from a read error, because a much larger clone lies one nucleotide away. The rearrangement links TRBV12-3 or TRBV12-4 to TRBJ2-2, with TRBD2 as a possible D gene (6 bases). This CDR3 spans 15 amino acids. V lost 5 bases and J 1 base, leaving 11 bases between the germline ends. For the CDR3, the DNA is TGTGCCAGCAGTAGAGTAGCGGAGAACACCGGGGAGCTGTTTTTT. Translating gives CASSRVAENTGELFF.

This clonotype was picked up many times. The genes are TRBV6-5 and TRBJ1-1, with 7 positions matching TRBD1. CDR3 length: 13 residues. Losses at the gene ends were 3 bases for V and 3 bases for J; bases not matched to a gene: 1. The germline gives CDR1 MNHEY, CDR2 SVGAGI. CDR3 protein: CASSYDRDTEAFF. The CDR3 DNA follows: TGTGCCAGCAGTTATGACAGGGACACTGAAGCTTTCTTT.

With respect to this clonotype: With a much larger clone just one base away, this may be a read error. The V gene is TRBV4-2, the J gene TRBJ2-1; D perhaps matches TRBD2 (6 bases). Germline-derived CDR1 and CDR2 are LGHNA and YNFKEQ. There are 14 residues in the CDR3. CDR3 bases: TGTGCCAGCAGCCAACCGGGACTCCAAAATGAGCATTTCTTC. This gives the protein CASSQPGLQNEHFF.

On this clonotype: Mismatch with germline at one junction end may stem from a read error. The chain carries TRBV11-2 and TRBJ2-7; TRBD2 might be the D (6 bases). Germline V gene sequence: CDR1 SGHAT, CDR2 FQNNGV. CDR3 length equals 13 residues. This CDR3 is CASSFGGTYEQYF. CDR3 nucleotides: TGTGCCAGCAGCTTTGGGGGGACCTACGAACAGTACTTC.

For this clonotype: This CDR3 fails to terminate in the conserved phenylalanine or tryptophan, so it likely reflects a read error. V usage is TRBV29-1 and J usage is TRBJ2-3; D is uncertain. V dropped 3 bases and J dropped 5 bases, with 6 bases sitting between them. Germline assignment: CDR1 SQVTM and CDR2 ANQGSEA. The CDR3 covers 11 residues. CDR3 region: CSVERRDTQYP. The CDR3 DNA reads as TGCAGCGTTGAGCGTAGAGATACGCAGTATCCT.

About this clonotype: The CDR3 carries no conserved terminal phenylalanine or tryptophan, so it likely arises from a read error. V usage is TRBV4-1 and J usage is TRBJ2-7, with 8 bases aligning to TRBD2. The germline gives CDR1 MGHRA, CDR2 YSYEKL. CDR3 length: 16 residues. This CDR3 reads CASSQTFSGATYQQYL. The CDR3 region has the DNA TGCGCCAGCAGCCAAACCTTTAGCGGGGCTACCTACCAGCAGTACTTA.

The chain uses TRBV6-6 and TRBJ2-3; 7 bases fit TRBD2. V lost 7 bases, J lost 3 bases, and 7 bases stayed unmatched. The CDR3 contains 14 residues. CDR1 and CDR2 (germline): MNHNY, SVGAGI (reference sequence). The CDR3 spells CASKECGSTDTQYF. DNA of the CDR3: TGTGCCAGCAAAGAGTGCGGGAGTACAGATACGCAGTATTTT.

The chain employs TRBV28 and TRBJ2-7, with TRBD2 matching 8 bases. Germline CDR1 reads MDHEN; CDR2 reads SYDVKM. With 10 bases clipped from V and 2 bases from J, the junction kept 10 bases outside the gene matches. The CDR3 has 14 residues. The CDR3 DNA sequence: TGTGCCAACAACCAAAGCGGGAGTCCCTACGAGCAGTACTTC. It encodes CANNQSGSPYEQYF.

The genes are TRBV28 and TRBJ2-1; unclear D gene. CDR1 and CDR2 (germline): MDHEN, SYDVKM. The CDR3 has 12 amino acids. The germline V and J ends were trimmed by 7 bases and 11 bases, with 15 bases remaining between them. The CDR3: CASNLVENKQFF. CDR3 coding DNA: TGTGCCAGCAATTTGGTAGAGAATAAGCAGTTCTTC.

With regard to this clonotype: A read error may account for a junction end that differs from germline. The V and J genes are TRBV19 and TRBJ2-1, with 7 bases matching TRBD2. The CDR3 loop spans 15 amino acids. Germline V lookup: CDR1 LNHDA, CDR2 SQIVND (reference sequence). CDR3 loop: CVSSILGRAYNEQFF. CDR3 coding DNA: TGTGTCAGTAGTATACTTGGGAGGGCTTACAATGAGCAGTTCTTC. Using reference TRBV19 and TRBJ2-1 for the parts outside the CDR3, the full variable domain is DGGITQSPKYLFRKEGQNVTLSCEQNLNHDAMYWYRQDPGQGLRLIYYSQIVNDFQKGDIAEGYSVSREKKESFPLTVTSAQKNPTAFYLCVSSILGRAYNEQFFGPGTRLTVL.

The CDR3 region is CASTLESGSYEQYF. CDR3 in DNA: TGTGCCAGCACTCTAGAAAGCGGCTCCTACGAGCAGTACTTC. The chain couples TRBV28 to TRBJ2-7, with D possibly being TRBD2 (5 bases). Germline V CDR1 and CDR2: MDHEN, SYDVKM. V was cut by 7 bases and J by 0 bases, with 13 bases left in between. This CDR3 has 14 amino acids. The full variable domain, its missing parts supplied by reference TRBV28 and TRBJ2-7, is DVKVTQSSRYLVKRTGEKVFLECVQDMDHENMFWYRQDPGLGLRLIYFSYDVKMKEKGDIPEGYSVSREKKERFSLILESASTNQTSMYLCASTLESGSYEQYFGPGTRLTVT.